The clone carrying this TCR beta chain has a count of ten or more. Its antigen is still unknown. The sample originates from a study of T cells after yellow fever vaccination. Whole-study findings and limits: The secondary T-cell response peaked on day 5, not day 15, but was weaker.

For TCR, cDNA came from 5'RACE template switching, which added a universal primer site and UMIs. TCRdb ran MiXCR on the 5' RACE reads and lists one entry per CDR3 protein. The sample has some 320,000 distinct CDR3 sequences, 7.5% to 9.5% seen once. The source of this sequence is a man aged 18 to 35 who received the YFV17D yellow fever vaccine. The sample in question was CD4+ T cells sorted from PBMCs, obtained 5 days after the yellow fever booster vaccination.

The CDR3 region is CASSTGGPVDTQYF. For the CDR3, the DNA is TGTGCCAGCAGCACAGGGGGCCCGGTAGATACGCAGTATTTT. The chain is built from TRBV7-2 and TRBJ2-3; TRBD1 matches 9 bases. CDR1 and CDR2 from the germline V gene are SGHTA and FQGNSA. V lost 5 bases and J lost 5; bases outside the gene matches: 5. The CDR3 is 14 amino acids. The full variable domain, rest sourced from reference TRBV7-2 and TRBJ2-3, is GAGVSQSPSNKVTEKGKDVELRCDPISGHTALYWYRQSLGQGLEFLIYFQGNSAPDKSGLPSDRFSAERTGGSVSTLTIQRTQQEDSAVYLCASSTGGPVDTQYFGPGTRLTVL.